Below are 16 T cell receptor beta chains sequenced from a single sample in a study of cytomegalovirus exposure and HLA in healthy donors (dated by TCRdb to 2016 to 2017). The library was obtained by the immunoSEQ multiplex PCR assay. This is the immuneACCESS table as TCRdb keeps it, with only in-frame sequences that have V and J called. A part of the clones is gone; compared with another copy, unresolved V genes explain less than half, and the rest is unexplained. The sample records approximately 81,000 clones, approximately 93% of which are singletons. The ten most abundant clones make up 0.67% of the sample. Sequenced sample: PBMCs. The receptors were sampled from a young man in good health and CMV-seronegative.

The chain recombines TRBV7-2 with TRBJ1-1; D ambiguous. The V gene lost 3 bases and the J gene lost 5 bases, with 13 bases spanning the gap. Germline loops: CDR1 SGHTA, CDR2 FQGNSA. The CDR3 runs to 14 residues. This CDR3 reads CASSLGMRATEAFF. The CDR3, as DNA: TGTGCCAGCAGCTTGGGGATGCGGGCGACTGAAGCTTTCTTT.

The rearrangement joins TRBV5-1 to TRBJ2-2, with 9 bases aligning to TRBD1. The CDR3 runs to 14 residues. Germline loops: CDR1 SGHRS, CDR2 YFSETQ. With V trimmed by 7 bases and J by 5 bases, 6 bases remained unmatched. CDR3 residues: CASSTGGRTGELFF. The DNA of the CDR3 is TGCGCCAGCTCTACAGGGGGCAGGACCGGGGAGCTGTTTTTT.

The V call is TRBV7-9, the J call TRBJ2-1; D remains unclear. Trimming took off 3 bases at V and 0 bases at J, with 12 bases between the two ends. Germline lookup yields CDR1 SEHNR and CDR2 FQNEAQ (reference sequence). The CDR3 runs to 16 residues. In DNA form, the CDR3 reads TGTGCCAGCAGCTTTTTCCCTAGTAGCTCCTACAATGAGCAGTTCTTC. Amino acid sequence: CASSFFPSSSYNEQFF.

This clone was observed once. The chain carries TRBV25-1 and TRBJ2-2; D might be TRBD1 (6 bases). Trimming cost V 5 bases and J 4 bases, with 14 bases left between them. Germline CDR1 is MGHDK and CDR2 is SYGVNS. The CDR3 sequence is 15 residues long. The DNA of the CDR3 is TGTGCCAGCAGTAAGAGGGGGTCGGGCACCGGGGAGCTGTTTTTT. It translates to CASSKRGSGTGELFF.

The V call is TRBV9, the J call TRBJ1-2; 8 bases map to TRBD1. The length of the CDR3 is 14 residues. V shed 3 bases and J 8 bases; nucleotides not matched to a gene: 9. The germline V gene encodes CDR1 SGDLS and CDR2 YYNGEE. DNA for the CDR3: TGTGCCAGCAGCGGAGACAGGGGTCCACGGGGCTACACCTTC. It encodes CASSGDRGPRGYTF.

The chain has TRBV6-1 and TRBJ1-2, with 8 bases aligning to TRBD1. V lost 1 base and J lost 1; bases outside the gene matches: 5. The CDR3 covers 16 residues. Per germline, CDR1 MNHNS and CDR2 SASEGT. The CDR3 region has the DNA TGTGCCAGCAGTGAAGTGGGGGACAGGATTAACTATGGCTACACCTTC. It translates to CASSEVGDRINYGYTF.

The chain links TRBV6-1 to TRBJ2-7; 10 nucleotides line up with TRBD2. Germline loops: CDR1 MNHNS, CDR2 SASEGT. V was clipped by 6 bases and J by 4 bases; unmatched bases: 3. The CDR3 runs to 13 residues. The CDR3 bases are TGTGCCAGCAGGTCTAGCGGGAGTTACGAGCAGTACTTC. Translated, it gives CASRSSGSYEQYF.

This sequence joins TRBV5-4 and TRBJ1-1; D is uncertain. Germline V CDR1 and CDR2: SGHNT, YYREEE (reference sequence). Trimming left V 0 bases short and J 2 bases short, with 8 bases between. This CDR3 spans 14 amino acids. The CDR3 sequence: CASSLAGFNTEAFF. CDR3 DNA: TGTGCCAGCAGCTTGGCGGGGTTCAACACTGAAGCTTTCTTT.

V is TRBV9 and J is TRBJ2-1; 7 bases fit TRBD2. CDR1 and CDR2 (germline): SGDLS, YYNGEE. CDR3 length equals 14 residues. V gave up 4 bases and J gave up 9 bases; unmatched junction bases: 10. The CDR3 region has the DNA TGTGCCAGCAGCCTCCGGACTAGTGAGGGTGAGCAGTTCTTC. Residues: CASSLRTSEGEQFF. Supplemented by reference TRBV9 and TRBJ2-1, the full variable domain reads DSGVTQTPKHLITATGQRVTLRCSPRSGDLSVYWYQQSLDQGLQFLIQYYNGEERAKGNILERFSAQQFPDLHSELNLSSLELGDSALYFCASSLRTSEGEQFFGPGTRLTVL.

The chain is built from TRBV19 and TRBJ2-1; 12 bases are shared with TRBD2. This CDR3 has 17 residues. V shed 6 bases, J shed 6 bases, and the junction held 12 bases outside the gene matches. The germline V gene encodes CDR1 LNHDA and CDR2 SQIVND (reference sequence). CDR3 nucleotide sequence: TGTGCCAGTAGCCGGCTACAAAAACTAGCGGGAGGCAATGAGCAGTTCTTC. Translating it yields CASSRLQKLAGGNEQFF.

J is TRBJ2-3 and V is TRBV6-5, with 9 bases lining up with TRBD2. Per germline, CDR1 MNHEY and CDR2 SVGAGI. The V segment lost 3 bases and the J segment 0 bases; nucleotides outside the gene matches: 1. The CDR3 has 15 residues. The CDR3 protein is CASSYTSGSTDTQYF. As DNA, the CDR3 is TGTGCCAGCAGTTATACTAGCGGGAGCACAGATACGCAGTATTTT.

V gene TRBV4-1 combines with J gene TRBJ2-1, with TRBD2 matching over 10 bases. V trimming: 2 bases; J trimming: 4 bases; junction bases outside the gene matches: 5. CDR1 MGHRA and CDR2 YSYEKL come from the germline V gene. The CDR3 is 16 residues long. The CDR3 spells CASSQSTSGAYNEQFF. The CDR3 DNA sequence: TGCGCCAGCAGCCAATCAACTAGCGGGGCGTACAATGAGCAGTTCTTC.

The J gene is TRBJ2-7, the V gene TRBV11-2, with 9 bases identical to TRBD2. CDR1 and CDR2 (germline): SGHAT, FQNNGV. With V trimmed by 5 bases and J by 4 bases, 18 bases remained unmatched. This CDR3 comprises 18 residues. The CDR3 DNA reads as TGTGCCAGCAGCCCCTCTAGCGGGGCAGGTACGAGGTTTTACGAGCAGTACTTC. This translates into CASSPSSGAGTRFYEQYF.

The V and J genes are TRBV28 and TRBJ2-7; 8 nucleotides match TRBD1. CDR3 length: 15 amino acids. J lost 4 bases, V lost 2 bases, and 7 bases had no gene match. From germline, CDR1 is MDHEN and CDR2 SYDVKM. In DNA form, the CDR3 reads TGTGCCAGCAGTTTAAGAGGACAGGGTCTGTACGAGCAGTACTTC. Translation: CASSLRGQGLYEQYF.

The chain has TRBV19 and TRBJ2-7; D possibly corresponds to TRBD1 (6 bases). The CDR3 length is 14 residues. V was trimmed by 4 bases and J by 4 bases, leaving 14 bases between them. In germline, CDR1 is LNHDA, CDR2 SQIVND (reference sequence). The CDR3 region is CASSTAGTPYEQYF. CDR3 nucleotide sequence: TGTGCCAGTAGTACCGCCGGGACACCTTACGAGCAGTACTTC.

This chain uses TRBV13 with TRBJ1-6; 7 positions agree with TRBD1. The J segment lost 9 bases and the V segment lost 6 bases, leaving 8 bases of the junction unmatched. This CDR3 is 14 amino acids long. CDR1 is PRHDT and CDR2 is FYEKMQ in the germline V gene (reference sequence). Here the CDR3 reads CASRQQGKGSPLHF. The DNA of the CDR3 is TGTGCCAGCAGGCAACAGGGGAAAGGTTCACCCCTCCACTTT.